The 28 T cell receptor beta chains presented below share a single source sample, sequenced in a study of vaccination effects on CD4 cells after COVID-19. Clones were sequenced by immunoSEQ multiplex PCR, and TCRdb holds only the in-frame ones, with some missing. There are under 55,000 clones in the sample; roughly 72% occur only once, and roughly 7.2% lies in the top ten. These receptors are not linked to any known antigen. Around day 10 of culture, CD4+ T cells were separated out. Every participant took two doses of the BNT162b2 or mRNA-1273 vaccine. Sequences were derived from CD4+ T cells from PBMCs cultured without peptide, sampled after COVID-19 vaccination. These receptors were taken from a human donor who received a COVID-19 vaccine.

V is TRBV16 and J is TRBJ1-1, with D uncertain. V lost 1 base and J lost 5, with 8 bases in between. This CDR3 has 13 amino acids. Germline CDR1 KGHSY, CDR2 FQNENV. The CDR3 region has the DNA TGTGCCAGCAGCCAATTTTTCGGAACTGAAGCTTTCTTT. Translating gives CASSQFFGTEAFF.

V is TRBV6-5 and J is TRBJ2-7; the D gene is possibly TRBD2 (6 bases). In germline, CDR1 is MNHEY, CDR2 SVGAGI. This CDR3 has 14 amino acids. Between the trimmed V and J ends, which lost 5 bases and 0 bases, there was a span of 11 bases. The CDR3, as DNA: TGTGCCAGCAGTACACAGACTAGCTCCTACGAGCAGTACTTC. Protein: CASSTQTSSYEQYF.

In DNA form, the CDR3 reads TGTGCCAGCAGCTTGGGGGCACAGGGTCTGAACACTGAAGCTTTCTTT. Its translation is CASSLGAQGLNTEAFF. The chain couples TRBV5-6 to TRBJ1-1, with D perhaps TRBD1 (6 bases). The CDR3 is made up of 16 amino acids. Germline V gene lookup returns CDR1 SGHDT and CDR2 YYEEEE. V lost 0 bases and J lost 0, with 12 bases in between. Based on the CDR3 plus reference TRBV5-6 and TRBJ1-1, the full variable domain is DAGVTQSPTHLIKTRGQQVTLRCSPKSGHDTVSWYQQALGQGPQFIFQYYEEEERQRGNFPDRFSGHQFPNYSSELNVNALLLGDSALYLCASSLGAQGLNTEAFFGQGTRLTVV.

The chain uses TRBV6-5 and TRBJ2-5; D may be TRBD2 (5 bases). Trimming removed 1 base from V and 7 bases from J, with 10 bases in between. CDR1 and CDR2 from the germline V gene are MNHEY and SVGAGI. The CDR3 covers 13 residues. The CDR3 DNA reads as TGTGCCAGCAGTTACTTCATTGCGGGGACCCAGTACTTC. This codes for CASSYFIAGTQYF.

The genes are TRBV7-9 and TRBJ1-4, with TRBD1 as a possible D gene (5 bases). V gave up 7 bases and J gave up 7 bases, with 19 bases separating them. The CDR3 spans 15 residues. CDR1 and CDR2 from the germline V gene are SEHNR and FQNEAQ (reference sequence). The CDR3 DNA reads as TGTGCCAGCAACCTTTACCGGGGGACCGGTGAAAAACTGTTTTTT. It specifies CASNLYRGTGEKLFF.

The V and J genes are TRBV2 and TRBJ2-1; D is undetermined. V shed 4 bases and J shed 3 bases, with 7 bases lying between them. The CDR3 runs 13 residues. Germline CDR1 and CDR2: SNHLY and FYNNEI. CDR3 DNA: TGTGCCAGCAGTGTGAGTCTCTACAATGAGCAGTTCTTC. Its protein product is CASSVSLYNEQFF. Full variable domain (missing parts from reference TRBV2 and TRBJ2-1): EPEVTQTPSHQVTQMGQEVILRCVPISNHLYFYWYRQILGQKVEFLVSFYNNEISEKSEIFDDQFSVERPDGSNFTLKIRSTKLEDSAMYFCASSVSLYNEQFFGPGTRLTVL.

V gene TRBV5-6 combines with J gene TRBJ2-5; D is unclear. Trimming pared 0 bases from V and 2 bases from J, leaving 5 bases between. The germline V gene encodes CDR1 SGHDT and CDR2 YYEEEE. The CDR3 totals 13 residues. In DNA, the CDR3 is TGTGCCAGCAGCTTGGTTGTACAAGAGACCCAGTACTTC. This gives the protein CASSLVVQETQYF.

V usage is TRBV7-9 and J usage is TRBJ1-1; D remains ambiguous. Germline CDR1 SEHNR, CDR2 FQNEAQ (reference sequence). Trimming pared 2 bases from V and 5 bases from J, leaving 9 bases between. The CDR3 runs 13 residues. The chain's CDR3 is CASSLSQETEAFF. The DNA for the CDR3 is TGTGCCAGCAGCTTAAGTCAGGAAACTGAAGCTTTCTTT.

The chain employs TRBV6-6 and TRBJ1-5; D ambiguous. Germline V gene sequence: CDR1 MNHNY, CDR2 SVGAGI (reference sequence). Trimming took off 7 bases at V and 1 base at J, with 5 bases between the two ends. CDR3 length: 12 residues. This CDR3 is CASTQSNQPQHF. For the CDR3, the DNA is TGTGCCAGCACGCAAAGCAATCAGCCCCAGCATTTT.

The chain recombines TRBV5-4 with TRBJ1-2; D is perhaps TRBD1 (6 bases). Germline lookup yields CDR1 SGHNT and CDR2 YYREEE (reference sequence). The CDR3 totals 12 residues. The V and J ends lost 6 bases and 2 bases respectively, with 8 bases between them. The CDR3 DNA reads TGTGCCAGCAACACAGGGAACTATGGCTACACCTTC. Its protein is CASNTGNYGYTF. Full variable domain (rest looked up from reference TRBV5-4 and TRBJ1-2): ETGVTQSPTHLIKTRGQQVTLRCSSQSGHNTVSWYQQALGQGPQFIFQYYREEENGRGNFPPRFSGLQFPNYSSELNVNALELDDSALYLCASNTGNYGYTFGSGTRLTVV.

J is TRBJ2-1 and V is TRBV6-5; 10 positions match TRBD1. The CDR3 loop spans 15 amino acids. V was clipped by 7 bases and J by 3 bases; unmatched bases: 6. CDR1 is MNHEY, CDR2 SVGAGI, per germline. As DNA, the CDR3 is TGTGCCAGCAAAAGACAGGGGGCGGGCTACAATGAGCAGTTCTTC. It specifies CASKRQGAGYNEQFF.

This clone has a handful of counts. The genes are TRBV3-1 (or the pseudogene TRBV3-2) and TRBJ2-7; D unresolved. This CDR3 comprises 14 residues. The germline V gene has CDR1 LGHDT and CDR2 YNNKEL (reference sequence). The V and J ends lost 1 base and 1 base respectively, with 8 bases between them. The CDR3: CASSQAGTSYEQYF. For the CDR3, the DNA is TGTGCCAGCAGCCAAGCCGGCACGTCCTACGAGCAGTACTTC.

This rearrangement joins TRBV30 to TRBJ2-5; 11 nucleotides line up with TRBD2. The J segment lost 2 bases and the V segment lost 5 bases, leaving 7 bases of the junction unmatched. Germline lookup yields CDR1 GTSNPN and CDR2 SVGIG (reference sequence). This CDR3 has 15 residues. The chain's CDR3 is CAWSSSGGKQETQYF. The CDR3 region has the DNA TGTGCCTGGTCATCTAGCGGGGGGAAACAAGAGACCCAGTACTTC.

V usage is TRBV30 and J usage is TRBJ2-7; D is possibly TRBD2 (6 bases). This CDR3 spans 15 amino acids. Germline V gene sequence: CDR1 GTSNPN, CDR2 SVGIG (reference sequence). Trimming took 0 bases from V and 4 from J, leaving 16 bases between them. The CDR3 nucleotides are TGTGCCTGGAGTGTACTTCGGAGGGCCTCTTACGAGCAGTACTTC. Encoded protein: CAWSVLRRASYEQYF.

This chain links TRBV6-5 with TRBJ1-2; TRBD1 matches 9 bases. The CDR3 is made up of 16 amino acids. CDR1 MNHEY and CDR2 SVGAGI come from the germline V gene. The junction had 13 bases not matched to a gene; V was cut back by 3 bases and J by 8 bases. The chain's CDR3 is CASSYSGQGLVGGYTF. Here the CDR3 DNA reads TGTGCCAGCAGTTATTCCGGACAGGGGTTAGTCGGGGGCTACACCTTC.

The chain couples TRBV5-4 to TRBJ2-1, with 10 nucleotides matching TRBD2. The germline V gene encodes CDR1 SGHNT and CDR2 YYREEE (reference sequence). V trimming: 6 bases; J trimming: 0 bases; junction bases outside the gene matches: 15. There are 19 residues in the CDR3. The CDR3 reads CASTLLKLAGGYSYNEQFF. The CDR3 DNA is TGTGCCAGCACCCTGTTAAAATTAGCGGGGGGCTACTCCTACAATGAGCAGTTCTTC.

The chain combines TRBV5-4 with TRBJ2-3, with TRBD2 identical over 11 bases. The germline V gene has CDR1 SGHNT and CDR2 YYREEE (reference sequence). V was clipped by 3 bases and J by 3 bases; unmatched bases: 12. The CDR3 is made up of 18 amino acids. This CDR3 is CASSSGTSGPRATDTQYF. CDR3 DNA sequence: TGTGCCAGCAGCTCCGGGACTAGCGGACCAAGGGCTACAGATACGCAGTATTTT.

The chain is built from TRBV5-6 and TRBJ1-1, with D tentatively TRBD1 (5 bases). Looked up from germline, CDR1 is SGHDT and CDR2 is YYEEEE. The CDR3 spans 12 residues. The V end lost 4 bases, the J end lost 8 bases, and 12 bases lay between the germline ends. In nucleotides, the CDR3 is TGTGCCAGCAGCCCCCGACGGACAGAAGCTTTCTTT. This sequence encodes CASSPRRTEAFF.

This clone was detected once. The rearrangement links TRBV18 to TRBJ2-7; D is undetermined. CDR3 length: 14 amino acids. Germline V lookup: CDR1 KGHSH, CDR2 LQKENI. V was clipped by 3 bases and J by 4 bases, with 13 bases between them. In DNA, the CDR3 is TGTGCCAGCTCACCGGGCTTACTTATGTACGAGCAGTACTTC. Residues: CASSPGLLMYEQYF.

The V and J genes are TRBV2 and TRBJ1-1; D is unresolved. The V gene's germline CDR1 is SNHLY and CDR2 FYNNEI. V was trimmed by 2 bases and J by 1 base, leaving 11 bases between them. This CDR3 region has 15 residues. This CDR3 reads CASSESWRENTEAFF. The CDR3 coding sequence is TGTGCCAGCAGTGAATCGTGGAGGGAGAACACTGAAGCTTTCTTT. The variable domain in full, with the rest retrieved from reference TRBV2 and TRBJ1-1, is EPEVTQTPSHQVTQMGQEVILRCVPISNHLYFYWYRQILGQKVEFLVSFYNNEISEKSEIFDDQFSVERPDGSNFTLKIRSTKLEDSAMYFCASSESWRENTEAFFGQGTRLTVV.

This clone was detected a few times. This rearrangement joins TRBV3-1 (or the pseudogene TRBV3-2) to TRBJ1-1, with D possibly being TRBD1 (5 bases). V was clipped by 0 bases and J by 5 bases, with 13 bases between them. In germline, CDR1 is LGHDT, CDR2 YNNKEL (reference sequence). The CDR3 totals 15 residues. The CDR3: CASSQDQGTRTEAFF. The CDR3 nucleotides read TGTGCCAGCAGCCAAGACCAGGGTACGCGGACTGAAGCTTTCTTT.

This clone was seen a few times. The chain carries TRBV5-1 and TRBJ2-2; the D gene is possibly TRBD1 (6 bases). In germline, CDR1 is SGHRS, CDR2 YFSETQ. V shed 0 bases and J shed 6 bases, with 12 bases lying between them. The CDR3 extends over 15 amino acids. CDR3 residues: CASSLGSGASGELFF. DNA for the CDR3: TGCGCCAGCAGCTTGGGATCAGGGGCCTCCGGGGAGCTGTTTTTT.

This clone occurred once. The V and J genes are TRBV4-1 and TRBJ1-2, with a tentative D call TRBD1 (6 bases). The CDR3 runs 15 residues. V lost 1 base to trimming and J lost 8 bases, with 17 bases between them. Germline lookup yields CDR1 MGHRA and CDR2 YSYEKL. DNA of the CDR3: TGCGCCAGCAGCCAAGTTCGGGGGACAAGGGTCGGCTACACCTTC. Translating gives CASSQVRGTRVGYTF.

The chain links TRBV2 to TRBJ1-1, with D unresolved. Germline V gives CDR1 SNHLY, CDR2 FYNNEI. V gave up 7 bases and J gave up 11 bases, with 14 bases separating them. The CDR3 length is 11 residues. The CDR3 region has the DNA TGTGCCAGCAATTCGATCTCTCCGGCTTTCTTT. Encoded protein: CASNSISPAFF. Full variable domain (outside the CDR3, taken from reference TRBV2 and TRBJ1-1): EPEVTQTPSHQVTQMGQEVILRCVPISNHLYFYWYRQILGQKVEFLVSFYNNEISEKSEIFDDQFSVERPDGSNFTLKIRSTKLEDSAMYFCASNSISPAFFGQGTRLTVV.

This clone showed up just a few times. The chain couples TRBV28 to TRBJ2-5; D unclear. Germline V lookup: CDR1 MDHEN, CDR2 SYDVKM. V lost 1 base and J 1 base, leaving 13 bases between the germline ends. The CDR3 has 16 amino acids. The CDR3 coding sequence is TGTGCCAGCAGTTTATTAGGGTGGTCGGGCCAAGAGACCCAGTACTTC. It encodes CASSLLGWSGQETQYF.

This rearrangement joins TRBV6-6 to TRBJ2-4; TRBD2 matches at 8 bases. This CDR3 has 16 amino acids. Germline assignment: CDR1 MNHNY and CDR2 SVGAGI (reference sequence). V shed 1 base and J 0 bases; nucleotides not matched to a gene: 2. CDR3 sequence reads: CASSYLAGIAKNIQYF. Here the CDR3 DNA reads TGTGCCAGCAGTTACTTAGCGGGGATAGCCAAAAACATTCAGTACTTC.

The rearrangement links TRBV4-1 to TRBJ1-2, with D possibly matching TRBD1 (6 bases). Germline V CDR1 and CDR2: MGHRA, YSYEKL. Trimming took off 2 bases at V and 2 bases at J, with 18 bases between the two ends. The CDR3 length is 17 residues. The CDR3 coding sequence is TGCGCCAGCAGCCAACCCTACCCGAGGACAGTAAACTATGGCTACACCTTC. The encoded protein is CASSQPYPRTVNYGYTF.

The chain carries TRBV30 and TRBJ2-1, with 8 bases lining up with TRBD2. This CDR3 region has 13 residues. Trimming cost V 3 bases and J 6 bases; bases outside gene matches: 4. CDR1 is GTSNPN, CDR2 SVGIG, per germline (reference sequence). CDR3 sequence (DNA): TGTGCCTGGAGCATTCGGGGGGGCAATGAGCAGTTCTTC. Residues: CAWSIRGGNEQFF. The full variable domain, completed using reference TRBV30 and TRBJ2-1, is SQTIHQWPATLVQPVGSPLSLECTVEGTSNPNLYWYRQAAGRGLQLLFYSVGIGQISSEVPQNLSASRPQDRQFILSSKKLLLSDSGFYLCAWSIRGGNEQFFGPGTRLTVL.